The 16 T cell receptor beta chains listed next were all sequenced from one sample in a study of cytomegalovirus exposure and HLA in healthy donors. PCR primers comprised 60 Vbeta and 13 Jbeta primers. The method was immunoSEQ multiplex PCR; TCRdb's version includes in-frame clones alone and lacks a portion of them. Among around 110,000 clones listed, around three quarters were seen once. The sample comprised PBMCs. These receptors came from a man aged 25-40 years in good health and CMV-seronegative.

The rearrangement links TRBV7-9 to TRBJ2-5; weak D call: TRBD2 (6 bases). This CDR3 has 13 amino acids. Germline lookup yields CDR1 SEHNR and CDR2 FQNEAQ (reference sequence). V dropped 11 bases and J dropped 4 bases, with 17 bases sitting between them. The CDR3 sequence: CAPGGDGGETQYF. The CDR3 nucleotides are TGTGCCCCGGGCGGGGACGGGGGAGAGACCCAGTACTTC.

The rearrangement links TRBV5-1 to TRBJ2-5; 9 nucleotides match TRBD2. The closer fit of TRBJ2-7 to the DNA end suggests the J call may be wrong. The CDR3 runs 15 residues. Germline lookup yields CDR1 SGHRS and CDR2 YFSETQ. As DNA, the CDR3 is TGCGCCAGCAGCTTGGAGGGCGGGAGGGCCGACGAGCAGTACTTC. Its translation: CASSLEGGRADEQYF.

The chain links TRBV4-1 to TRBJ2-5; 10 bases align to TRBD2. The better agreement between TRBJ2-7 and the DNA end casts doubt on the J call. The CDR3 totals 16 residues. CDR1 and CDR2 from the germline V gene are MGHRA and YSYEKL. CDR3 amino acids: CASSQEGTSVSYEQYF. The DNA for the CDR3 is TGCGCCAGCAGCCAAGAAGGGACTAGCGTATCCTACGAGCAGTACTTC.

This clone was recorded once. The chain couples TRBV19 to TRBJ1-1; D remains ambiguous. This CDR3 has 12 amino acids. V was trimmed by 3 bases and J by 8 bases, leaving 10 bases between them. Germline V gene sequence: CDR1 LNHDA, CDR2 SQIVND (reference sequence). The CDR3 region is CASSIYPGEAFF. In DNA, the CDR3 is TGTGCCAGTAGTATCTACCCGGGAGAAGCTTTCTTT.

The chain carries TRBV6-6 and TRBJ2-3; D is uncertain. CDR1 is MNHNY and CDR2 is SVGAGI in the germline V gene (reference sequence). This CDR3 has 14 amino acids. Deletions cut 6 bases from V and 1 base from J, with 11 bases between. The CDR3: CASRILVGTDTQYF. Here the CDR3 DNA reads TGTGCCAGCAGAATTCTAGTTGGCACAGATACGCAGTATTTT.

The V call is TRBV4-2, the J call TRBJ2-7, with TRBD1 matching over 9 bases. CDR3 length: 14 residues. Germline V CDR1 and CDR2: LGHNA, YNFKEQ. V trimming: 8 bases; J trimming: 5 bases; junction bases outside the gene matches: 10. The CDR3 sequence is CASGYRDRADEQYF. DNA of the CDR3: TGTGCCAGCGGATACCGGGACAGGGCGGACGAGCAGTACTTC.

The chain joins TRBV7-8 to TRBJ1-1; D is possibly TRBD1 (5 bases). The length of the CDR3 is 13 residues. V lost 1 base to trimming and J lost 6 bases, with 9 bases between them. CDR1 is SGHVS, CDR2 FQNEAQ, per germline. The CDR3 protein is CASSLGAGAEAFF. The CDR3 region has the DNA TGTGCCAGCAGCTTAGGCGCGGGGGCTGAAGCTTTCTTT.

The count of this clone is one. CDR3 nucleotide sequence: TGTGCCAGCAGTCGACCGGGACTAGCGGGAGGGCCGAATATCCCCCCCTACGAGCAGTACTTC. This translates into CASSRPGLAGGPNIPPYEQYF. V gene TRBV2 combines with J gene TRBJ2-7; the match to TRBD2 covers 16 bases. The germline CDR1 and CDR2 sequences are SNHLY and FYNNEI. With 5 bases clipped from V and 2 bases from J, the junction kept 18 bases outside the gene matches. The length of the CDR3 is 21 residues.

The J gene is TRBJ1-1, the V gene TRBV30; D uncertain. V was pared by 2 bases and J by 5 bases, with 15 bases between. CDR3 length: 14 amino acids. Germline CDR1 reads GTSNPN; CDR2 reads SVGIG (reference sequence). The CDR3 loop is CAWSPLRGVTEAFF. The CDR3 region has the DNA TGTGCCTGGAGTCCCCTGCGGGGAGTGACTGAAGCTTTCTTT.

The gene calls are TRBV4-1 and TRBJ2-7; 10 bases are a match to TRBD1. Germline V gives CDR1 MGHRA, CDR2 YSYEKL. The CDR3 sequence is 14 residues long. J was trimmed by 1 base and V by 4 bases; bases with no gene match: 1. For the CDR3, the DNA is TGCGCCAGCAGCCGGACAGGGGGATCCTACGAGCAGTACTTC. Its translation is CASSRTGGSYEQYF.

The J gene is TRBJ2-7, the V gene TRBV6-6, with 9 bases identical to TRBD1. V shed 6 bases and J 7 bases; nucleotides not matched to a gene: 13. The CDR3 is 15 amino acids. In germline, CDR1 is MNHNY, CDR2 SVGAGI (reference sequence). CDR3 protein: CASRTDRGFSGEQYF. The CDR3 DNA sequence: TGTGCCAGCAGGACAGACAGGGGGTTTTCGGGGGAGCAGTACTTC.

As regards this clone: The same CDR3 is also encoded by other DNA sequences in this sample. The CDR3 region has the DNA TGCGCCAGCAGCTTGGGGGACAGGGAGTACGAAAAACTGTTTTTT. It specifies CASSLGDREYEKLFF. The rearrangement joins TRBV5-1 to TRBJ1-4; 9 bases match TRBD1. This CDR3 has 15 amino acids. Germline loops: CDR1 SGHRS, CDR2 YFSETQ. The V and J ends lost 0 bases and 8 bases, in that order; junction bases with no gene match: 5.

J is TRBJ2-5 and V is TRBV27; TRBD1 matches at 9 bases. Germline CDR1 MNHEY, CDR2 SMNVEV (reference sequence). Germline trimming cut 5 bases from V and 2 bases from J; bases unmatched to any gene: 6. The CDR3 sequence is 15 residues long. The CDR3 protein is CASSTRQGEQETQYF. In DNA form, the CDR3 reads TGTGCCAGCAGTACGCGACAGGGGGAACAAGAGACCCAGTACTTC.

V gene TRBV28 combines with J gene TRBJ1-1; D not resolved. Looked up from germline, CDR1 is MDHEN and CDR2 is SYDVKM. This CDR3 contains 13 residues. V lost 4 bases to trimming and J lost 2 bases, with 8 bases between them. CDR3 sequence: CASSWRLNTEAFF. CDR3 coding DNA: TGTGCCAGCAGTTGGAGGTTAAACACTGAAGCTTTCTTT. Full variable domain (missing parts from reference TRBV28 and TRBJ1-1): DVKVTQSSRYLVKRTGEKVFLECVQDMDHENMFWYRQDPGLGLRLIYFSYDVKMKEKGDIPEGYSVSREKKERFSLILESASTNQTSMYLCASSWRLNTEAFFGQGTRLTVV.

The V gene is TRBV19, the J gene TRBJ1-1; no clear D. The CDR3 has 15 amino acids. Trimming removed 5 bases at V and 5 bases at J, with 18 bases between. Germline CDR1 reads LNHDA; CDR2 reads SQIVND (reference sequence). CDR3 in amino acids: CASSSSVALRTEAFF. The CDR3 bases are TGTGCCAGTAGTTCGTCGGTCGCACTGAGGACTGAAGCTTTCTTT.

The chain uses TRBV10-3 and TRBJ2-7; 8 nucleotides match TRBD1. There are 13 residues in the CDR3. Germline values: CDR1 ENHRY, CDR2 SYGVKD. J was trimmed by 1 base and V by 11 bases; bases with no gene match: 7. The CDR3 nucleotides read TGTGCCGTTGGGGACAGGTCTTCCTACGAGCAGTACTTC. Protein: CAVGDRSSYEQYF.